Detailed here is one T cell receptor (beta chain). No antigen is known for it. The record originates from a study of type 1 regulatory T cells. Across the whole study: This in vitro CD4 product, T-allo10, is enriched for Tr1 cells and alloantigen-specific.

Between the trimmed V and J ends, which lost 3 bases and 8 bases, there was a span of 21 bases. CDR3 length equals 16 residues. The V gene's germline CDR1 is SGHRS and CDR2 YFSETQ. The study, taken as a whole, reports: Type 1 regulatory T cells had a more restricted TCR repertoire than non-type 1 regulatory T cells.

TCRdb itself ran the reads through MiXCR, one entry per CDR3 protein. The repertoire holds fewer than 80,000 distinct CDR3 sequences, roughly 20% seen once, with 8.3% in the top ten. The specimen was cultured type 1 regulatory T (Tr1) cells, either the whole culture or a sorted fraction (not recorded which). The chain is built from TRBV5-1 and TRBJ2-1; possibly TRBD2 for D (6 bases). The sequence was collected from a human donor in good health. The CDR3 coding sequence is TGCGCCAGCAGCTCAATATTAGCGGTTAACCTCGATGAGCAGTTCTTC. Encoded protein: CASSSILAVNLDEQFF.